The text below deals with one T cell receptor beta chain. Its matching antigen is unknown. These data belong to a study of T-cell reconstitution after alpha-beta-depleted transplantation in children. The TCRbeta library incorporated unique molecular identifiers. Using its own MiXCR run on the PCR reads, TCRdb lists one record per CDR3 protein. The sample holds more than 500,000 distinct CDR3 sequences; roughly an eighth are singletons and the top ten take approximately 14%. Unmatched junction bases numbered 9, after V lost 7 bases and J lost 3 bases. CDR1 and CDR2 from the germline V gene are MDHEN and SYDVKM. This CDR3 has 15 amino acids. The study, taken as a whole, reports: Some patients owed their high day-60 TCRbeta diversity to surviving recipient T cells and thymic progenitors. T-cell counts and diversity at one year post-transplant came mainly from newly produced T cells. Two months or so post-transplant, alpha-beta T cells reportedly derived from several hundred expanded graft clones.

This clonotype was sampled from a female patient aged 2 to 10 who had a stem cell transplant for aplastic anemia, so the T cells may come from the graft donor. This chain uses TRBV28 with TRBJ2-3, with TRBD2 identical over 8 bases. The input for sequencing was PBMCs, mostly from graft donor cells, taken 180 days after TCRalphabeta/CD19-depleted stem cell transplant. The CDR3 nucleotides are TGTGCCAGCACCTTCAGGGGCGGGAGGACAGATACGCAGTATTTT. Encoded protein: CASTFRGGRTDTQYF.